The rows below give T cell receptor beta chains drawn from one sample of a study of cytomegalovirus exposure and HLA in healthy donors. Method: immunoSEQ multiplex PCR; TCRdb's copy keeps in-frame clones and lacks some. Of 150,000 or so clones listed, roughly 9.7% are singletons. Sequencing used PBMCs. The receptors here all came from a man between 50 and 59 years old in good health and CMV-seronegative. CDR3s include the opening cysteine and the closing phenylalanine or tryptophan. D genes are given only for firm matches. Clone sizes are given selectively: once, few, many, or a class where the clone is expanded.

TRBJ2-5 . TRBD1 TRBV19 TGTGCCAGTAGTACACCTTTCAGGGGGAGCCAAGAGACCCAGTACTTC CASSTPFRGSQETQYF
TRBJ2-1 . TRBD2 TRBV4-2 TGTGCCAGCAGCCAAGATAGATGGCTAGCGGGGGGCGGAGTTAACAATGAGCAGTTCTTC CASSQDRWLAGGGVNNEQFF
TRBJ1-2 . TRBD1 TRBV7-8 TGTGCCAGCAGCCCCTCGGGACAGGGGGCCCGAGCTAACTATGGCTACACCTTC CASSPSGQGARANYGYTF
TRBJ2-3 . . TRBV27 TGTGCCAGTACTCCCCTGGGACTTTCCACAGATACGCAGTATTTT CASTPLGLSTDTQYF
TRBJ2-3 . . TRBV9 TGTGCCAGCAGCGTAGGGCGGGATACGCAGTATTTT CASSVGRDTQYF
TRBJ2-3 . TRBD2 TRBV7-6 TGTGCCAGCAGCTCAAGGACTAGCGGTACAGATACGCAGTATTTT CASSSRTSGTDTQYF
TRBJ1-5 few . TRBV19 TGTGCCAGTACCCGAGGGGGAGGGGAAGAGCCCCAGCATTTT CASTRGGGEEPQHF
TRBJ2-2 . TRBD2 TRBV5-1 TGCGCCAGCATGGGGGGGACGTCGAACACCGGGGAGCTGTTTTTT CASMGGTSNTGELFF
TRBJ2-7 . . TRBV2 TGTGCCAGCCAGGGTGGTTACAGCTACGAGCAGTACTTC CASQGGYSYEQYF
TRBJ2-7 . TRBD2 TRBV4-2 TGTGCCAGCAGCCAAGAGGGGAGGGGTCTCTCCTACGAGCAGTACTTC CASSQEGRGLSYEQYF
TRBJ1-2 few . TRBV19 TGTGCCAGTTCGAGTTCCAGTAGAGGCTATGGCTACACCTTC CASSSSSRGYGYTF
TRBJ1-1 few TRBD1 TRBV30 TGTGCCTGGGGCTGGATAGGCAGGGGGGAAGCTTTCTTT CAWGWIGRGEAFF
TRBJ2-4 . TRBD1 TRBV5-1 TGCGCCAGCAGTGACAGGGCGAACTCCAAAAACATTCAGTACTTC CASSDRANSKNIQYF
TRBJ1-5 few . TRBV7-9 TGTGCCAGCAGCCGGGGAGACTATAGCAATCAGCCCCAGCATTTT CASSRGDYSNQPQHF
TRBJ1-1 few TRBD1 TRBV5-1 TGCGCCAGCAGCTTGATCAGGGGGCGAGAAGCTTTCTTT CASSLIRGREAFF
TRBJ2-3 few TRBD1 TRBV5-1 TGCGCCAGCAGCTCGGACCCCGGGACAGGGGCTGATACGCAGTATTTT CASSSDPGTGADTQYF
TRBJ2-7 . . TRBV5-1 TGCGCCAGCAGCTCAGGGGCTTCCTACGAGCAGTACTTC CASSSGASYEQYF
TRBJ2-1 few . TRBV6-5 TGTGCCAGCAGCCCGGACAGCTTTACCTACAATGAGCAGTTCTTC CASSPDSFTYNEQFF
TRBJ2-2 few TRBD2 TRBV27 TGTGCCAGCAGTTCCGCCGGGACTAACTCCGGGGAGCTGTTTTTT CASSSAGTNSGELFF
TRBJ2-3 few . TRBV29-1 TGCAGCGTTGAAGTAGTCGACACAGATACGCAGTATTTT CSVEVVDTDTQYF
TRBJ2-7 . TRBD1 TRBV6-5 TGTGCCAGCAGGGGGACAGGTAATGCCTACGAGCAGTACTTC CASRGTGNAYEQYF
TRBJ1-1 few . TRBV19 TGTGCCAGTACTCCGTACCAGGGGAACACTGAAGCTTTCTTT CASTPYQGNTEAFF
TRBJ1-1 few . TRBV5-1 TGCGCCAGCAGCTTGGCCCAGGTTAGGGGCACTGAAGCTTTCTTT CASSLAQVRGTEAFF
TRBJ2-7 . TRBD2 TRBV18 TGTGCCAGCTCACCCCGGGAGGGGGGTTCCTACGAGCAGTACTTC CASSPREGGSYEQYF
TRBJ1-1 few TRBD1 TRBV5-1 TGCGCCGGTGGGACAGGGGTTACGAACACTGAAGCTTTCTTT CAGGTGVTNTEAFF
TRBJ1-2 few . TRBV30 TGTGCCGCACCGCATTGGGGAGTTTTGACTAACTATGGCTACACCTTC CAAPHWGVLTNYGYTF
TRBJ1-5 few . TRBV30 TGTGCCTGGAGTGTGGACAGTAATCAGCCCCAGCATTTT CAWSVDSNQPQHF
TRBJ2-6 few TRBD1 TRBV9 TGTGCCAGCAGCACGCAGGGGGCGTACACTGGGGCCAACGTCCTGACTTTC CASSTQGAYTGANVLTF
TRBJ2-3 few . TRBV5-5 TGTGCCAGCAGCTTGGAGGGGAGCACAGATACGCAGTATTTT CASSLEGSTDTQYF
TRBJ1-5 few TRBD1 TRBV19 TGTGCCAGTACAGACAGGGAGCAGGCTCTGGCCCAGCATTTT CASTDREQALAQHF
TRBJ2-5 . TRBD2 TRBV9 TGTGCCAGCAGCGTAGGCCCCGGGAGGGGGGGGCGGGAGACCCAGTACTTC CASSVGPGRGGRETQYF
TRBJ1-1 . TRBD1 TRBV18 TGTGCCAGCTCACCAGACAGGGGTGGCACTGAAGCTTTCTTT CASSPDRGGTEAFF
TRBJ1-4 . . TRBV30 TGTGCCTGGAGTGAAGAAAGGAGTGGAGAAAAACTGTTTTTT CAWSEERSGEKLFF
TRBJ2-7 . . TRBV6-6 TGTGCCAGCAGTTACGACCACGGGGGTGATAGCGGCGAGCAGTACTTC CASSYDHGGDSGEQYF
TRBJ2-7 . TRBD2 TRBV28 TGTGCCAGCAGCGTCGGGGGGGGCACACCCTACGAGCAGTACTTC CASSVGGGTPYEQYF
TRBJ2-7 . . TRBV9 TGTGCCAGCAGCGTAGATGGAAGAGGGTCCAGGTCCGAGCAGTACTTC CASSVDGRGSRSEQYF
TRBJ1-1 few . TRBV28 TGTGCCAGCAGTTTACTCAGGGCCACTGAAGCTTTCTTT CASSLLRATEAFF
TRBJ1-3 . . TRBV5-8 TGTGCCAGCAGCTTGGTACAACCTGGAAACACCATATATTTT CASSLVQPGNTIYF
TRBJ1-1 few . TRBV6-1 TGTGCCAGCAGTAAGGACAGTAACACTGAAGCTTTCTTT CASSKDSNTEAFF
TRBJ1-5 few TRBD1 TRBV5-3 TGTGCCAGAAGCAGTAAAGGGACAGGAGGTCAGCCCCAGCATTTT CARSSKGTGGQPQHF
TRBJ2-7 . . TRBV6-1 TGTGCCAGCAGTATAGCCTACGAGCAGTACTTC CASSIAYEQYF
TRBJ2-3 . TRBD1 TRBV7-3 TGTGCCAGCAGCTTAACCCAGACAGGGATTGTGACAGATACGCAGTATTTT CASSLTQTGIVTDTQYF
TRBJ2-3 few . TRBV7-3 TGTGCCAGCAGCCCCCGGAGTGGTGGCACAGATACGCAGTATTTT CASSPRSGGTDTQYF
TRBJ1-2 few . TRBV6-1 TGTGCCAGCAGTGGACAGCCTACTAACTATGGCTACACCTTC CASSGQPTNYGYTF
TRBJ1-1 few TRBD1 TRBV7-8 TGTGCCAGCAGCGAACAGGGGGGGGATACTGAAGCTTTCTTT CASSEQGGDTEAFF
TRBJ2-7 many . TRBV20-1 TGCAGTGCTAGCGACAGAAACGAGCAGTACTTC CSASDRNEQYF
TRBJ2-1 few TRBD2 TRBV10-3 TGTGCCACCTCAAGCGGGAGGGCTAAGGATGAGCAGTTCTTC CATSSGRAKDEQFF
TRBJ2-5 . . TRBV2 TGTGCCAGCAGTGAAGCATTACCGGTGGAGACCCAGTACTTC CASSEALPVETQYF
TRBJ1-1 . . TRBV5-6 TGTGCCAGCAGCTTATACAGCCCCAACACTGAAGCTTTCTTT CASSLYSPNTEAFF
TRBJ1-6 . . TRBV25-1 TGTGCCAGCTTGCCTCGGGACTATAATTCACCCCTCCACTTT CASLPRDYNSPLHF
TRBJ2-7 . TRBD2 TRBV28 TGTGCCACCGGCTACGCGGGAGGAAAGTACTTC CATGYAGGKYF
TRBJ1-2 . . TRBV7-9 TGTGCCAGCAGCTTAGCAGGGGTGGGTAGTGGCTACACCTTC CASSLAGVGSGYTF
TRBJ1-3 . . TRBV7-2 TGTGCCAGCAGCTTAGCGTCTAGTCCACTAGGAAACACCATATATTTT CASSLASSPLGNTIYF